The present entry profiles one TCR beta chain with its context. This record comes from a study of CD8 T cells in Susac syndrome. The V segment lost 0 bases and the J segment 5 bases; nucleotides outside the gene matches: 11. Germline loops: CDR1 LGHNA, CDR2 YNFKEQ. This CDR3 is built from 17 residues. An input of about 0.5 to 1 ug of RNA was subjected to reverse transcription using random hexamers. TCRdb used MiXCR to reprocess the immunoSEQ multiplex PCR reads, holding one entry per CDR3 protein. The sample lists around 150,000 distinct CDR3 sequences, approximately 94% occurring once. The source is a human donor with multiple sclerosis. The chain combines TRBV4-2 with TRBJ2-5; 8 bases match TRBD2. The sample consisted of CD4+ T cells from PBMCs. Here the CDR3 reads CASSQEASGSKGETQYF. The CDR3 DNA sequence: TGTGCCAGCAGCCAAGAAGCCAGCGGGAGTAAGGGGGAGACCCAGTACTTC.